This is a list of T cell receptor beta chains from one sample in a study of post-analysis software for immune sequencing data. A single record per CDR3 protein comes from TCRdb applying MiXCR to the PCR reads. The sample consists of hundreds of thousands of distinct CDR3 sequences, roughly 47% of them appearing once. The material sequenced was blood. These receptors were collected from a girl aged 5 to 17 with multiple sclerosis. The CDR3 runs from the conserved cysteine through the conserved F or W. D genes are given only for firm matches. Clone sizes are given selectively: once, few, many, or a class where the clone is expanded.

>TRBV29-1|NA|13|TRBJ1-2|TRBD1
TGCAGCGCTGGTCGGGGACAGGGATTTGGCTACACCTTC
CSAGRGQGFGYTF
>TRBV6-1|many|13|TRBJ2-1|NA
TGTGCCAGCAGTGAAGCTAGCCACAATGAGCAGTTCTTC
CASSEASHNEQFF
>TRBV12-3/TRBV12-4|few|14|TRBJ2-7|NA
TGTGCCAGCCTGATGAGCGCGATTCCCTACGAGCAGTACTTC
CASLMSAIPYEQYF
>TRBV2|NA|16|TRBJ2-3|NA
TGTGCCAGCAGTGATGAGGGTAGCCTACGCACAGATACGCGGTATTTT
CASSDEGSLRTDTRYF
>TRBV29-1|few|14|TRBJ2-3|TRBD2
TGCAGCGTTCGGAAAGCGGGAGGGTCGGATACGCAGTATTTT
CSVRKAGGSDTQYF
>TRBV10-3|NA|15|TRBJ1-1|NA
TGTGCCATCAGTGAGTCGTTAGGAGGGGACACTGAAGCTTTCTTT
CAISESLGGDTEAFF
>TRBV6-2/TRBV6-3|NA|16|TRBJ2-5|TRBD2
TGTGCCAGCAGACCGGGACTAGCTACGATACAAGAGACCCAGTACTTC
CASRPGLATIQETQYF
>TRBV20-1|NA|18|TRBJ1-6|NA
TGCAGTGCTAGAGCGCGGATTGGGGAAAGCACCTATAATTCACCCCTCCACTTT
CSARARIGESTYNSPLHF
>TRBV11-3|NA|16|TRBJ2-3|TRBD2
TGTGCCAGCAGCTTTGTAGCGGGAGGGAGCACAGGTACGCAGTATTTT
CASSFVAGGSTGTQYF
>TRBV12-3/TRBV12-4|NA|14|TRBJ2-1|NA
TGTGCCAGCAGTTTCTCTGAAGTAATGAATGAGCGGTTCTTC
CASSFSEVMNERFF
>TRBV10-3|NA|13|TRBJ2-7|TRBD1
TGTGCCATCATGCCGGGACAGGGGTACGAGCAGTACTTC
CAIMPGQGYEQYF
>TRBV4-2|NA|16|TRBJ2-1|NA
TGTGCCAGCCGCCGAGACCGGGACCTGACCTACAATGAGCAGTTCTTC
CASRRDRDLTYNEQFF
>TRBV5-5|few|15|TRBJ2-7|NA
TGTGCCAGCAGCTCCGATCCGGGACTCCCGTACGAGCAGTACTTC
CASSSDPGLPYEQYF
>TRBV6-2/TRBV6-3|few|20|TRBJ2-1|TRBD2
TGTGCCAGCAGTTACGAAGTCGGGGGGGGTATAGCGGGAGGGTACAATGAGCAGTTCTTC
CASSYEVGGGIAGGYNEQFF
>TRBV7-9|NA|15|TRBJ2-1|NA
TGTGCCACCGTCGGGGATGGCCCGAAGTGGAATGAGCAGTTCTTC
CATVGDGPKWNEQFF
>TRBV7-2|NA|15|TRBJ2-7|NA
TGTGCCAGCAGCTTAAAGGGTCCTAGCTCCTACGAGCAGTACTTC
CASSLKGPSSYEQYF
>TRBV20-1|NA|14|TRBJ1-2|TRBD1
TGCAGTGCCAGGGGGGAGGGCTCCGTCTATGGCTACACCTTC
CSARGEGSVYGYTF